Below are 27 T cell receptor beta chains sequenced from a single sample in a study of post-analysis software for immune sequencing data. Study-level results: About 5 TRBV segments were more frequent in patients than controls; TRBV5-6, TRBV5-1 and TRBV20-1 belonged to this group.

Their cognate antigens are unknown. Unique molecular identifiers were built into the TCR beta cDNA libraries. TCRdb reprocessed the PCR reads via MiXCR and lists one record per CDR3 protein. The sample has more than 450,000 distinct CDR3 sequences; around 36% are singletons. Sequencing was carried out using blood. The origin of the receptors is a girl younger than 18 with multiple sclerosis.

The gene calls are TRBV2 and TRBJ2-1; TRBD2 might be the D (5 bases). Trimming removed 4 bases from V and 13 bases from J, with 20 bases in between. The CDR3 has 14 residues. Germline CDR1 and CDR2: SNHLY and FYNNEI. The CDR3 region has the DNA TGTGCCAGCAGTGCAAGCGGAGGAAAAGACACCCAGTTCTTC. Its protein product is CASSASGGKDTQFF.

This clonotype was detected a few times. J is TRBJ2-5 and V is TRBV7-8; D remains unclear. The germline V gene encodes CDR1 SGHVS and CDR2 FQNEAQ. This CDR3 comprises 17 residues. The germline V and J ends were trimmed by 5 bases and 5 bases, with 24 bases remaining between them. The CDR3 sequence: CASSGPPVLGSEETQYF. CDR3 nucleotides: TGTGCCAGCAGCGGACCCCCCGTGTTAGGCTCGGAGGAGACCCAGTACTTC. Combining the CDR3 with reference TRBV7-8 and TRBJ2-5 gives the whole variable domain GAGVSQSPRYKVAKRGQDVALRCDPISGHVSLFWYQQALGQGPEFLTYFQNEAQLDKSGLPSDRFFAERPEGSVSTLKIQRTQQEDSAVYLCASSGPPVLGSEETQYFGPGTRLLVL.

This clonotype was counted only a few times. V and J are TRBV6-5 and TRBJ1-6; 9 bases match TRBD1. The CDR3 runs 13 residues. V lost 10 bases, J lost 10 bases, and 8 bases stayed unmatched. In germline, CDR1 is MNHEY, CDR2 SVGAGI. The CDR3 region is CAISRDRASPLHF. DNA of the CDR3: TGTGCCATCTCAAGGGACAGGGCGTCACCCCTCCACTTT.

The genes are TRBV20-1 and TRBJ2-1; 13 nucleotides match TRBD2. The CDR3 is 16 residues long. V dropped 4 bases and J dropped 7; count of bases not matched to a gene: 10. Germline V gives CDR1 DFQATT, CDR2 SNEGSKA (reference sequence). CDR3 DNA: TGCAGTGCTACAGGCGCGGGACTAGCGGGGTCGAATGAGCAGTTCTTC. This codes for CSATGAGLAGSNEQFF.

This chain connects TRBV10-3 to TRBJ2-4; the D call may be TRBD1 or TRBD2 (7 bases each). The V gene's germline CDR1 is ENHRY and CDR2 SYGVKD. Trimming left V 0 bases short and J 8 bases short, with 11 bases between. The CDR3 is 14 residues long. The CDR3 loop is CAISESTGRDIQYF. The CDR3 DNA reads TGTGCCATCAGTGAGTCGACAGGGAGGGACATTCAGTACTTC.

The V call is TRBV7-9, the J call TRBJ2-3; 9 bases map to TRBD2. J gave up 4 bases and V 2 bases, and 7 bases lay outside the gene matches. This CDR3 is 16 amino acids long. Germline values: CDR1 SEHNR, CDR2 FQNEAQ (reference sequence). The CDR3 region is CASSLSSGAPADTQYF. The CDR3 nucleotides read TGTGCCAGCAGCTTATCTAGCGGGGCCCCAGCAGATACGCAGTATTTT.

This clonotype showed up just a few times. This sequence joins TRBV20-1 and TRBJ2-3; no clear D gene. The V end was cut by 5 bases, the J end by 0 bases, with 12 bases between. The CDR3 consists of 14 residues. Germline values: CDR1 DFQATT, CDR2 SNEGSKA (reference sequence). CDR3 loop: CSAFRLISTDTQYF. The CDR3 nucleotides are TGCAGTGCTTTCCGCCTTATTAGCACAGATACGCAGTATTTT.

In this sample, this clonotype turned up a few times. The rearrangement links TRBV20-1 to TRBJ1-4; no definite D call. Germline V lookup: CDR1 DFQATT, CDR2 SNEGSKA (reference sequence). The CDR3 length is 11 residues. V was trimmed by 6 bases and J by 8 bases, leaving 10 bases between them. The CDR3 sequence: CSAGFREKLFF. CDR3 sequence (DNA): TGCAGTGCGGGGTTTCGGGAAAAACTGTTTTTT.

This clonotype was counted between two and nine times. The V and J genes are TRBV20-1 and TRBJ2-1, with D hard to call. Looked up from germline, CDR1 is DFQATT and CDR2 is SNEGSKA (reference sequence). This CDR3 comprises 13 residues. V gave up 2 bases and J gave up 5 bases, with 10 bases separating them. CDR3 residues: CSARWAPNNEQFF. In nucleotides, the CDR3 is TGCAGTGCTAGATGGGCGCCCAACAATGAGCAGTTCTTC.

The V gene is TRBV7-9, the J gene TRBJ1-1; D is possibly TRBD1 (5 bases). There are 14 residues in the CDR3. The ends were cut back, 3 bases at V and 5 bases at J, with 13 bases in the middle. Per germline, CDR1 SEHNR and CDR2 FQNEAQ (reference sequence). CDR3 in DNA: TGTGCCAGCAGCTTTACAGGCGAACAGACTGAAGCTTTCTTT. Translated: CASSFTGEQTEAFF.

This CDR3 is CASSDGTDLSYEQYF. The CDR3 DNA follows: TGCGCCAGCAGCGACGGGACAGACCTTTCCTACGAGCAGTACTTC. This chain joins TRBV5-1 and TRBJ2-7, with 7 bases aligning to TRBD1. CDR3 length equals 15 residues. With 4 bases clipped from V and 1 base from J, the junction kept 8 bases outside the gene matches. Germline CDR1 and CDR2: SGHRS and YFSETQ.

The CDR3 protein is CSARDMRGATDTQYF. The CDR3 bases are TGCAGTGCTAGAGATATGCGGGGGGCCACAGATACGCAGTATTTT. The chain employs TRBV20-1 and TRBJ2-3; 8 bases align to TRBD2. The CDR3 sequence is 15 residues long. Germline V gene lookup returns CDR1 DFQATT and CDR2 SNEGSKA (reference sequence). V dropped 0 bases and J dropped 2; count of bases not matched to a gene: 4.

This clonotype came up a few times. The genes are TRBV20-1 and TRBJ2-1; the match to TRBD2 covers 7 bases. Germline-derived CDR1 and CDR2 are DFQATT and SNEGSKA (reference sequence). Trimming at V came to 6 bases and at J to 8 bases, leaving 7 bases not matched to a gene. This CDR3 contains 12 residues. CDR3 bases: TGCAGTGCCCCTAGCGGAGGCGATGAGCAGTTCTTC. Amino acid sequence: CSAPSGGDEQFF.

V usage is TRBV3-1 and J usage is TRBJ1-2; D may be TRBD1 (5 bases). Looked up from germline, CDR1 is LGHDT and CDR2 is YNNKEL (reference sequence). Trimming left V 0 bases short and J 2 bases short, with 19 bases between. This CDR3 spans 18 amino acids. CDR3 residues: CASSQDSPRQMRNYGYTF. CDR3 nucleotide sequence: TGTGCCAGCAGCCAAGATAGCCCCCGACAGATGAGAAACTATGGCTACACCTTC.

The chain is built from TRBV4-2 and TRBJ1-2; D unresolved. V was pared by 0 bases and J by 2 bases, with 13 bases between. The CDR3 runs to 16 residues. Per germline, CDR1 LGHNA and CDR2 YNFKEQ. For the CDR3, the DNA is TGTGCCAGCAGCCAAGATCAGGCAGGCGCAAACTATGGCTACACCTTC. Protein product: CASSQDQAGANYGYTF.

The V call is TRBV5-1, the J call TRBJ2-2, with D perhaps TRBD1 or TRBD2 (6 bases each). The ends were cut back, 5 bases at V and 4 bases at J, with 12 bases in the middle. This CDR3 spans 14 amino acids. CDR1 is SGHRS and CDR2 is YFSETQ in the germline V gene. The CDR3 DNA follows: TGCGCCAGCAGACAACAGGGAGGCACCGGGGAGCTGTTTTTT. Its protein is CASRQQGGTGELFF.

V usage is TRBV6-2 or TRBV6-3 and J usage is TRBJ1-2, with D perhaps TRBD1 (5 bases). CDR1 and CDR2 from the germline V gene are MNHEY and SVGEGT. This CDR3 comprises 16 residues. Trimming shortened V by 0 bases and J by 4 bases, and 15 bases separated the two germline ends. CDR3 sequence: CASSYSTWGVGYGYTF. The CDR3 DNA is TGTGCCAGCAGTTACTCGACATGGGGGGTTGGCTATGGCTACACCTTC.

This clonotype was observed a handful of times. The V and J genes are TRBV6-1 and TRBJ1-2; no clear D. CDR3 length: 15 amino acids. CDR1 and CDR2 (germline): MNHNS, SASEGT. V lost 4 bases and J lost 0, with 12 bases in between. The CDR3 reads CASSGVRLSNYGYTF. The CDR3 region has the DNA TGTGCCAGCAGTGGAGTGCGCCTATCTAACTATGGCTACACCTTC.

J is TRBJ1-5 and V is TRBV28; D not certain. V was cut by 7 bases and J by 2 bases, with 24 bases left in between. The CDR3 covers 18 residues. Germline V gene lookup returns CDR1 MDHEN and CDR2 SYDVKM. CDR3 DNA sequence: TGTGCCAGCATCTCGAGTATCGGGGTATGGGTGGGCAATCAGCCCCAGCATTTT. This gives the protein CASISSIGVWVGNQPQHF.

The CDR3 loop is CASSSGRYSNQPQHF. DNA for the CDR3: TGTGCCAGCAGTTCGGGACGGTATAGCAATCAGCCCCAGCATTTT. V gene TRBV6-6 combines with J gene TRBJ1-5, with TRBD1 as a possible D gene (5 bases). V was clipped by 4 bases and J by 0 bases, with 10 bases between them. Looked up from germline, CDR1 is MNHNY and CDR2 is SVGAGI (reference sequence). The CDR3 runs to 15 residues.

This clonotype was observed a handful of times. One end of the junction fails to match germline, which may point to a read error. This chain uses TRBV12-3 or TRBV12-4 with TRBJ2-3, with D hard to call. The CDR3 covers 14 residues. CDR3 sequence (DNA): TGTGCCAGTAGTCCCACAGTTAGAGCAGATACGGAGTATTTT. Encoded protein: CASSPTVRADTEYF.

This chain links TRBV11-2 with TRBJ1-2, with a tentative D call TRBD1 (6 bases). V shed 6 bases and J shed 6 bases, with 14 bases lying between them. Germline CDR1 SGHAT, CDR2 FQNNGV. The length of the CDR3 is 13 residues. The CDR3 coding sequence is TGTGCCAGCAGTGTGACAGGTCTGGATGGCTACACCTTC. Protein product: CASSVTGLDGYTF.

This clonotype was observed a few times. In DNA form, the CDR3 reads TGTGCCAGCAGTGGAAAATGGGGCGGGGGGACAAGCGGTGAGCAGTTCTTC. Protein product: CASSGKWGGGTSGEQFF. The chain combines TRBV7-9 with TRBJ2-1; 8 bases line up with TRBD2. The CDR3 contains 17 residues. Germline loops: CDR1 SEHNR, CDR2 FQNEAQ (reference sequence). V lost 6 bases, J lost 9 bases, and 19 bases stayed unmatched.

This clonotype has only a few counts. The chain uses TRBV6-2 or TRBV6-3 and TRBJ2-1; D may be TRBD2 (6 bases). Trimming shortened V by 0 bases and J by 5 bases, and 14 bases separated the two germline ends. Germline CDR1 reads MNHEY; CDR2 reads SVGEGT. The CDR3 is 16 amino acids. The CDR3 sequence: CASSYSGLGPNNEQFF. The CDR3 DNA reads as TGTGCCAGCAGTTACTCGGGACTGGGGCCCAACAATGAGCAGTTCTTC.

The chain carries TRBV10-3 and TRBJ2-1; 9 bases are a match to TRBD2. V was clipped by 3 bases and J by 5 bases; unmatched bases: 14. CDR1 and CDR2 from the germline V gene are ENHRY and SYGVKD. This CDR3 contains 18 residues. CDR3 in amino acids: CAISEPAGGQRDDNEQFF. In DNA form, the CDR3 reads TGTGCCATCAGTGAACCAGCGGGGGGTCAGAGGGATGACAATGAGCAGTTCTTC.

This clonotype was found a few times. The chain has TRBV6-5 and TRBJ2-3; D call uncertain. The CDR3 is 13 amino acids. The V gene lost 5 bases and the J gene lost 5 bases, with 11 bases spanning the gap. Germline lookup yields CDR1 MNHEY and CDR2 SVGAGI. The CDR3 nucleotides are TGTGCCAGCAGTACATTTCTGGAAGATACGCAGTATTTT. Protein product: CASSTFLEDTQYF.

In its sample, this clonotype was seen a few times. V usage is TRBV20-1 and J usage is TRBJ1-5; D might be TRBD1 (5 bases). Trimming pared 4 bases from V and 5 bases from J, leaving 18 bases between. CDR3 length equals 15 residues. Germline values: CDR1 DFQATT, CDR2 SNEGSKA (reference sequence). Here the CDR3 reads CSATNPGQGDQPQHF. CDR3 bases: TGCAGTGCTACGAACCCAGGCCAGGGAGATCAGCCCCAGCATTTT.